The T cell receptor beta chain described here comes from a study of blood T cell repertoires in COVID-19. Study details: Samples came from the United States, Italy and Spain, spanning acute and convalescent COVID-19. Nucleic acid was either cDNA or gDNA, and it came from T cells, B-cell-depleted T cells, or PBMCs.

The germline V and J ends were trimmed by 4 bases and 9 bases, with 19 bases remaining between them. The CDR3 is made up of 16 amino acids. Germline V gives CDR1 MGHRA, CDR2 YSYEKL. Original analysis: Cell counts per sample came from amplifying reference gene primers. Here immunoSEQ multiplex PCR was the method, and the copy in TCRdb shows in-frame clones only, minus some. V, J and clone size derive from that table, while D and trimming were established from the DNA sequence. This table has some 120,000 clones, approximately 80% appearing once. V gene TRBV4-1 combines with J gene TRBJ1-6; D is unclear. This clonotype was sampled from a man in his sixties or seventies with acute or convalescent COVID-19. Sequenced: peripheral blood. CDR3 bases: TGCGCCAGCAGCCTGAGGCGCCCCGGGTTGGGTTCACCCCTCCACTTT. It yields the protein CASSLRRPGLGSPLHF.